The 9 T cell receptor beta chains listed next were all sequenced from one sample in a study of vaccination and CD4 T cells after COVID-19. The time point: late sampling 161 to 241 days after vaccination in a few convalescent patients. Treatment specified: roughly ten-day PBMC culture with coronavirus spike peptide pools or control peptides (ViraFEST assay). Antigen specificity for these receptors is unknown. CD4+ T cells that had been cultured provided DNA sequenced with the Oncomine TCR Beta short-read assay. TCRdb recomputed calls from the PCR reads with MiXCR, one row per CDR3 protein. The table has 20,000 to 25,000 distinct CDR3 sequences, roughly 50% seen once. Sequenced here: CD4+ T cells from blood, cultured in vitro, sampled about 7 months after SARS-CoV-2 vaccination. The source is a human donor who had recovered from COVID-19.

As DNA, the CDR3 is TGTGCCAGCAGCTTAGACAGAAACACCGGGGAGCTGTTTTTT. Residues: CASSLDRNTGELFF. The chain has TRBV7-2 and TRBJ2-2; no reliable D call. The CDR3 covers 14 residues. Trimming stripped 1 base from V and 2 bases from J, with 5 bases between. Per germline, CDR1 SGHTA and CDR2 FQGNSA. Using reference TRBV7-2 and TRBJ2-2 for the parts outside the CDR3, the full variable domain is GAGVSQSPSNKVTEKGKDVELRCDPISGHTALYWYRQSLGQGLEFLIYFQGNSAPDKSGLPSDRFSAERTGGSVSTLTIQRTQQEDSAVYLCASSLDRNTGELFFGEGSRLTVL.

The CDR3 nucleotides are TGCAGTGCCTCCGCGGGGGGACAGGGGGGGGATACGCAGTATTTT. Its protein is CSASAGGQGGDTQYF. The rearrangement uses TRBV20-1 and TRBJ2-3; 11 bases agree with TRBD1. Germline V lookup: CDR1 DFQATT, CDR2 SNEGSKA (reference sequence). The CDR3 length is 15 residues. V shed 6 bases, J shed 6 bases, and the junction held 11 bases outside the gene matches.

V and J are TRBV2 and TRBJ1-5; D ambiguous. Trimming left V 2 bases short and J 2 bases short, with 10 bases between. This CDR3 spans 15 amino acids. Germline CDR1 reads SNHLY; CDR2 reads FYNNEI. CDR3 in amino acids: CASSESRRGNQPQHF. The CDR3 coding sequence is TGTGCCAGCAGTGAATCCAGGAGGGGCAATCAGCCCCAGCATTTT.

This clonotype occurred once. The chain links TRBV5-4 to TRBJ2-3; 13 positions agree with TRBD2. CDR3 length: 16 amino acids. Germline CDR1 SGHNT, CDR2 YYREEE (reference sequence). Trimming removed 0 bases from V and 3 bases from J; junction bases left unmatched: 1. The CDR3: CASSLGLAGGTDTQYF. CDR3 DNA sequence: TGTGCCAGCAGCTTGGGACTAGCGGGAGGTACAGATACGCAGTATTTT. The entire variable domain, with the rest obtained from reference TRBV5-4 and TRBJ2-3, is as follows: ETGVTQSPTHLIKTRGQQVTLRCSSQSGHNTVSWYQQALGQGPQFIFQYYREEENGRGNFPPRFSGLQFPNYSSELNVNALELDDSALYLCASSLGLAGGTDTQYFGPGTRLTVL.

The rearrangement links TRBV7-9 to TRBJ1-1, with D tentatively TRBD1 (6 bases). The V and J ends lost 5 bases and 1 base respectively, with 14 bases between them. This CDR3 comprises 15 residues. Germline V lookup: CDR1 SEHNR, CDR2 FQNEAQ (reference sequence). The chain's CDR3 is CASSPQTGANTEAFF. The CDR3 region has the DNA TGTGCCAGCAGCCCCCAGACGGGGGCGAACACTGAAGCTTTCTTT.

The rearrangement uses TRBV20-1 and TRBJ2-1, with 8 nucleotides matching TRBD2. V shed 2 bases and J 6 bases; nucleotides not matched to a gene: 9. Germline V CDR1 and CDR2: DFQATT, SNEGSKA (reference sequence). CDR3 length equals 15 residues. CDR3 in amino acids: CSARTGLGTGNEQFF. In DNA, the CDR3 is TGCAGTGCTAGAACGGGACTAGGGACTGGCAATGAGCAGTTCTTC.

By sample share, this clonotype is medium-sized. V gene TRBV20-1 combines with J gene TRBJ2-3; D is tentatively TRBD1 or TRBD2 (8 bases each). Germline values: CDR1 DFQATT, CDR2 SNEGSKA (reference sequence). Trimming took 4 bases from V and 3 from J, leaving 29 bases between them. The CDR3 is 19 amino acids. In DNA, the CDR3 is TGCAGTGCTAAGCCCGTAGCGGGACAGGAGTCGGGGGCTACAGATACGCAGTATTTT. Its protein is CSAKPVAGQESGATDTQYF.

The sample holds a few counts of this clonotype. V and J are TRBV7-2 and TRBJ2-3, with 7 nucleotides matching TRBD2. This CDR3 has 15 amino acids. Germline V lookup: CDR1 SGHTA, CDR2 FQGNSA. J gave up 8 bases and V 1 base, and 9 bases lay outside the gene matches. CDR3 in DNA: TGTGCCAGCAGCTTAGGCGGGAGAGGCCCCTTTACGCAGTATTTT. Encoded protein: CASSLGGRGPFTQYF. Based on the CDR3 plus reference TRBV7-2 and TRBJ2-3, the full variable domain is GAGVSQSPSNKVTEKGKDVELRCDPISGHTALYWYRQSLGQGLEFLIYFQGNSAPDKSGLPSDRFSAERTGGSVSTLTIQRTQQEDSAVYLCASSLGGRGPFTQYFGPGTRLTVL.

The V call is TRBV15, the J call TRBJ2-7; D possibly matches TRBD1 or TRBD2 (5 bases each). Deletions cut 0 bases from V and 4 bases from J, with 16 bases between. This CDR3 spans 16 amino acids. Germline CDR1 reads LNHNV; CDR2 reads YYDKDF (reference sequence). CDR3 amino acids: CATSRDPGLAGYEQYF. As DNA, the CDR3 is TGTGCCACCAGCAGAGATCCGGGGCTAGCTGGGTACGAGCAGTACTTC. Full variable domain (remainder filled in from reference TRBV15 and TRBJ2-7): DAMVIQNPRYQVTQFGKPVTLSCSQTLNHNVMYWYQQKSSQAPKLLFHYYDKDFNNEADTPDNFQSRRPNTSFCFLDIRSPGLGDTAMYLCATSRDPGLAGYEQYFGPGTRLTVT.